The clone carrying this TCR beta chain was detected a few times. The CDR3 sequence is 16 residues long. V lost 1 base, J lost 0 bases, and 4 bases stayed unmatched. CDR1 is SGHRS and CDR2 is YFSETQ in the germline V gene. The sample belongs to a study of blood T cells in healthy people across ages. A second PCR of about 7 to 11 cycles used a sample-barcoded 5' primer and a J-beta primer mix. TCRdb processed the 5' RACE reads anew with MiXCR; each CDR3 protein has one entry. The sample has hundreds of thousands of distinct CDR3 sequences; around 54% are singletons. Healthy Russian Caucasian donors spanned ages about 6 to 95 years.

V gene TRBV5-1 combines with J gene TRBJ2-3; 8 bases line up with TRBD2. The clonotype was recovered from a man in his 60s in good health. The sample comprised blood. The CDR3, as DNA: TGCGCCAGCAGCTTGTCGGGGGGGCCGAGCACAGATACGCAGTATTTT. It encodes CASSLSGGPSTDTQYF.